The entry that follows covers one T cell receptor beta chain sequence. The sample belongs to a study of blood T cell repertoires in COVID-19. This CDR3 contains 15 residues. V shed 3 bases and J 0 bases; nucleotides not matched to a gene: 4. Germline assignment: CDR1 SGHTA and CDR2 FQGNSA. Assay used: immunoSEQ multiplex PCR; TCRdb lists only in-frame clones, some missing. This sample carries 200,000 to 250,000 clones, around four fifths of them seen once, and the ten largest clones take around 6.5%. The origin of this receptor is a woman aged 55-75 years with active or convalescent COVID-19. The rearrangement joins TRBV7-2 to TRBJ2-7, with 8 bases identical to TRBD2. Sequencing input: peripheral blood. CDR3 sequence reads: CASSFSGSTSYEQYF. The CDR3 DNA sequence: TGTGCCAGCAGCTTCAGCGGGAGTACCTCCTACGAGCAGTACTTC.